There are a few counts of the clone carrying this TCR beta chain. CDR1 is DFQATT, CDR2 SNEGSKA, per germline (reference sequence). The V and J ends lost 0 bases and 3 bases respectively, with 15 bases between them. The CDR3 is made up of 16 amino acids. TCRdb reprocessed the RT-PCR reads via MiXCR and lists one record per CDR3 protein. This repertoire shows about 680,000 distinct CDR3 sequences, over 12% found once; its top ten account for 3.6%. The sample taken for sequencing was memory CD4+ T cells from blood. The rearrangement joins TRBV20-1 to TRBJ1-5; D perhaps matches TRBD1 (5 bases). The TCR comes from a female donor in good health, serving as a healthy control. The CDR3: CSARDGTYLSNQPQHF. The CDR3 DNA reads TGCAGTGCTAGAGACGGGACTTATCTATCCAATCAGCCCCAGCATTTT.